This TCR beta chain was sequenced during a study of blood T cells in healthy people across ages. Germline V gene sequence: CDR1 SEHNR, CDR2 FQNEAQ (reference sequence). The CDR3 has 13 residues. This clonotype was detected a few times. The antigen is undetermined. Study-wide results and limits: For the donors, CMV status was unknown and possibly confounded expanded clonotype changes.

A J-beta primer mix and a sample-barcoded 5' primer were used in a second PCR of about 7 to 12 cycles. A tag from a template-switch adaptor with 12 random nucleotides marked each cDNA molecule. TCRdb reprocessed the 5' RACE reads via MiXCR and lists one record per CDR3 protein. The sample carries around 990,000 distinct CDR3 sequences, approximately 26% recorded once. Healthy Caucasian individuals from Russia aged 6 to 90 served as donors. The same specimen was also included in a second study, on T cells of mothers and their children. In that study: Sequencing revealed no T cell clones that were persistent and microchimeric.

The chain combines TRBV7-9 with TRBJ2-5; D perhaps matches TRBD1 (5 bases). The end of the DNA fits TRBJ2-1 better, so the J call may be wrong. The clonotype was recovered from a girl aged 2-10 years in good health. The specimen sequenced was blood. The CDR3 is CASSLAVQGEQFF. The CDR3 region has the DNA TGTGCCAGCAGCTTAGCCGTTCAGGGTGAGCAGTTCTTC.